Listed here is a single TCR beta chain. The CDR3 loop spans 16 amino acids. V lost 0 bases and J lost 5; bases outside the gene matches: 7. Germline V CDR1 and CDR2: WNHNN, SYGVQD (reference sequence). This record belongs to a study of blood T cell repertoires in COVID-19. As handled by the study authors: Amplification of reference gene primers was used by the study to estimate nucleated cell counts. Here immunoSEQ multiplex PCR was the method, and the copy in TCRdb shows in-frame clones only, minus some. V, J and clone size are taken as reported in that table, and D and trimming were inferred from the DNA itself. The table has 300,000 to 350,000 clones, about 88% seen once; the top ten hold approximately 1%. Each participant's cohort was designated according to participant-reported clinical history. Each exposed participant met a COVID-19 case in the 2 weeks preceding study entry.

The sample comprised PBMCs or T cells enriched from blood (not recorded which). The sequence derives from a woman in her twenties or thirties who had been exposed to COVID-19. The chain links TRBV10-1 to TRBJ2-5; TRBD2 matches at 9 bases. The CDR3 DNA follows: TGCGCCAGCAGTGAGTCAGTAGCGGGAGTTGTGGAGACCCAGTACTTC. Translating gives CASSESVAGVVETQYF.